These T cell receptor beta chains were read from a single sample in a study of patients and donors after allogeneic stem cell transplantation. One entry per CDR3 protein, called by TCRdb with MiXCR from the RT-PCR reads. The table records some 960,000 distinct CDR3 sequences, about a sixth of them present only once. Material: blood, either unsorted or a sorted T cell fraction (not recorded which). The receptors originated from a human donor who was either an allogeneic HSCT recipient or a stem cell or donor lymphocyte infusion donor (not recorded which). It is not recorded whose cells these are; they may come from a transplant donor. CDR3s include the opening cysteine and the closing phenylalanine or tryptophan. Each record gives: clone size, V gene, J gene, CDR3 length, D gene, CDR3 protein, CDR3 DNA. D genes are given only for firm matches. The listing skips clone size in some rows; elsewhere it reads once, few, many or a size class.

clone size: .
V gene: TRBV20-1
J gene: TRBJ2-7
CDR3 length: 14
D gene: .
CDR3 protein: CSARVAERPYEQYF
CDR3 DNA: TGCAGTGCTAGAGTGGCGGAGCGGCCCTACGAGCAGTACTTC

clone size: many
V gene: TRBV12-3/TRBV12-4
J gene: TRBJ1-1
CDR3 length: 16
D gene: TRBD1
CDR3 protein: CASSYPDREVRTEAFF
CDR3 DNA: TGTGCCAGCAGTTACCCTGACAGGGAGGTCCGCACTGAAGCTTTCTTT

clone size: many
V gene: TRBV29-1
J gene: TRBJ2-1
CDR3 length: 14
D gene: TRBD1
CDR3 protein: CSVKDRAGYNEQFF
CDR3 DNA: TGCAGCGTTAAAGACAGGGCGGGCTACAATGAGCAGTTCTTC

clone size: few
V gene: TRBV30
J gene: TRBJ2-2
CDR3 length: 13
D gene: .
CDR3 protein: CASNVVWTGELFF
CDR3 DNA: TGTGCCTCGAACGTGGTTTGGACCGGGGAGCTGTTTTTT

clone size: .
V gene: TRBV12-3/TRBV12-4
J gene: TRBJ2-7
CDR3 length: 14
D gene: .
CDR3 protein: CASRIRGRSYEQYF
CDR3 DNA: TGTGCCAGCAGGATCAGGGGGAGGTCCTACGAGCAGTACTTC

clone size: many
V gene: TRBV4-1
J gene: TRBJ2-5
CDR3 length: 16
D gene: .
CDR3 protein: CASSPAVIERGETQYF
CDR3 DNA: TGCGCCAGCAGCCCTGCCGTGATCGAGAGGGGAGAGACCCAGTACTTC

clone size: few
V gene: TRBV5-1
J gene: TRBJ2-1
CDR3 length: 15
D gene: .
CDR3 protein: CASSLPRQSYNEQFF
CDR3 DNA: TGCGCCAGCAGCTTGCCGAGACAGAGCTACAATGAGCAGTTCTTC

clone size: .
V gene: TRBV27
J gene: TRBJ1-1
CDR3 length: 12
D gene: TRBD1
CDR3 protein: CASSTSGGEAFF
CDR3 DNA: TGTGCCAGCAGTACGTCAGGGGGTGAAGCTTTCTTT

clone size: few
V gene: TRBV12-3/TRBV12-4
J gene: TRBJ1-3
CDR3 length: 15
D gene: .
CDR3 protein: CASSFPGVSGNTIYF
CDR3 DNA: TGTGCCAGCAGCTTCCCAGGGGTTTCTGGAAACACCATATATTTT

clone size: .
V gene: TRBV20-1
J gene: TRBJ2-3
CDR3 length: 13
D gene: TRBD2
CDR3 protein: CSARRTSKDTQYF
CDR3 DNA: TGCAGTGCTAGACGGACTAGTAAAGATACGCAGTATTTT

clone size: .
V gene: TRBV5-1
J gene: TRBJ2-5
CDR3 length: 14
D gene: .
CDR3 protein: CASSLGDGQETQYF
CDR3 DNA: TGCGCCAGCAGCTTGGGGGACGGACAAGAGACCCAGTACTTC

clone size: few
V gene: TRBV5-1
J gene: TRBJ2-2
CDR3 length: 14
D gene: .
CDR3 protein: CASSRPVESGELFF
CDR3 DNA: TGCGCCAGCAGCCGACCGGTTGAAAGCGGGGAGCTGTTTTTT

clone size: few
V gene: TRBV7-8
J gene: TRBJ2-1
CDR3 length: 15
D gene: TRBD1
CDR3 protein: CASSVRDRVGNEQFF
CDR3 DNA: TGTGCCAGCAGCGTCCGGGACAGGGTGGGGAATGAGCAGTTCTTC

clone size: .
V gene: TRBV2
J gene: TRBJ1-2
CDR3 length: 14
D gene: TRBD1
CDR3 protein: CASSPGQGLTGYTF
CDR3 DNA: TGTGCCAGCAGCCCGGGACAGGGGCTTACGGGCTACACCTTC

clone size: .
V gene: TRBV5-1
J gene: TRBJ2-1
CDR3 length: 14
D gene: .
CDR3 protein: CASNELDPGNEQFF
CDR3 DNA: TGCGCCAGCAATGAGTTAGACCCAGGGAATGAGCAGTTCTTC

clone size: few
V gene: TRBV20-1
J gene: TRBJ1-3
CDR3 length: 14
D gene: .
CDR3 protein: CSARVSGSGNTIYF
CDR3 DNA: TGCAGTGCTAGAGTCAGCGGCTCTGGAAACACCATATATTTT

clone size: few
V gene: TRBV7-9
J gene: TRBJ1-1
CDR3 length: 16
D gene: .
CDR3 protein: CASSFGGAGVNTEAFF
CDR3 DNA: TGTGCCAGCAGCTTTGGGGGGGCTGGGGTGAACACTGAAGCTTTCTTT

clone size: .
V gene: TRBV5-1
J gene: TRBJ2-2
CDR3 length: 18
D gene: TRBD2
CDR3 protein: CASSLRVSGPSNTGELFF
CDR3 DNA: TGCGCCAGCAGCTTACGGGTTAGCGGGCCTTCGAACACCGGGGAGCTGTTTTTT

clone size: .
V gene: TRBV4-3
J gene: TRBJ2-7
CDR3 length: 17
D gene: .
CDR3 protein: CASSQDIPLTLSYEQYF
CDR3 DNA: TGCGCCAGCAGCCAAGATATCCCGCTTACCCTCTCCTACGAGCAGTACTTC

clone size: .
V gene: TRBV29-1
J gene: TRBJ1-5
CDR3 length: 14
D gene: .
CDR3 protein: CSVGGLGSNQPQHF
CDR3 DNA: TGCAGCGTGGGGGGGTTGGGTAGCAATCAGCCCCAGCATTTT

clone size: .
V gene: TRBV4-2
J gene: TRBJ2-2
CDR3 length: 17
D gene: .
CDR3 protein: CASSQGGWRENTGELFF
CDR3 DNA: TGTGCCAGCAGCCAAGGAGGCTGGCGGGAAAACACCGGGGAGCTGTTTTTT

clone size: .
V gene: TRBV20-1
J gene: TRBJ2-7
CDR3 length: 14
D gene: TRBD2
CDR3 protein: CSARRIAGSYEQYF
CDR3 DNA: TGCAGTGCTAGGCGGATAGCGGGCTCCTACGAGCAGTACTTC

clone size: .
V gene: TRBV7-2
J gene: TRBJ2-7
CDR3 length: 17
D gene: TRBD2
CDR3 protein: CASSPRQRGLLSYEQYF
CDR3 DNA: TGTGCCAGCAGCCCGCGGCAGCGGGGGCTCTTAAGCTACGAGCAGTACTTC

clone size: .
V gene: TRBV12-3/TRBV12-4
J gene: TRBJ1-6
CDR3 length: 16
D gene: .
CDR3 protein: CASSLVRQTANSPLHF
CDR3 DNA: TGTGCCAGCAGTTTAGTCAGGCAGACCGCGAATTCACCCCTCCACTTT

clone size: few
V gene: TRBV7-8
J gene: TRBJ2-1
CDR3 length: 15
D gene: .
CDR3 protein: CASSLGRSLDNEQFF
CDR3 DNA: TGTGCCAGCAGCTTAGGACGGTCCCTCGACAATGAGCAGTTCTTC

clone size: .
V gene: TRBV9
J gene: TRBJ1-4
CDR3 length: 16
D gene: .
CDR3 protein: CASSVEAETTNEKLFF
CDR3 DNA: TGTGCCAGCAGCGTAGAGGCGGAAACAACTAATGAAAAACTGTTTTTT

clone size: .
V gene: TRBV7-2
J gene: TRBJ1-2
CDR3 length: 13
D gene: .
CDR3 protein: CASSTPPGRGYTF
CDR3 DNA: TGTGCCAGCAGCACCCCCCCGGGACGCGGCTACACCTTC

clone size: .
V gene: TRBV30
J gene: TRBJ1-2
CDR3 length: 14
D gene: TRBD1
CDR3 protein: CALIPGQGFRGYTF
CDR3 DNA: TGTGCCTTGATACCGGGACAGGGGTTTCGGGGCTACACCTTC

clone size: many
V gene: TRBV4-1
J gene: TRBJ1-5
CDR3 length: 14
D gene: .
CDR3 protein: CASSQVGVNQPQHF
CDR3 DNA: TGCGCCAGCAGCCAAGTGGGAGTCAATCAGCCCCAGCATTTT

clone size: few
V gene: TRBV20-1
J gene: TRBJ2-5
CDR3 length: 14
D gene: .
CDR3 protein: CSARDPGGRETQYF
CDR3 DNA: TGCAGTGCTAGAGATCCTGGGGGGCGAGAGACCCAGTACTTC

clone size: few
V gene: TRBV10-3
J gene: TRBJ2-7
CDR3 length: 13
D gene: .
CDR3 protein: CAISPGGVHEQYF
CDR3 DNA: TGTGCCATCAGTCCTGGCGGGGTTCACGAGCAGTACTTC

clone size: .
V gene: TRBV6-2/TRBV6-3
J gene: TRBJ1-5
CDR3 length: 15
D gene: .
CDR3 protein: CASSYSGTQNQPQHF
CDR3 DNA: TGTGCCAGCAGTTACTCCGGGACACAAAATCAGCCCCAGCATTTT

clone size: .
V gene: TRBV11-3
J gene: TRBJ1-1
CDR3 length: 15
D gene: .
CDR3 protein: CASSLGGDKNTEAFF
CDR3 DNA: TGTGCCAGCAGCTTAGGGGGGGATAAGAACACTGAAGCTTTCTTT

clone size: .
V gene: TRBV14
J gene: TRBJ2-5
CDR3 length: 15
D gene: TRBD1
CDR3 protein: CASSQDQGAGETQYF
CDR3 DNA: TGTGCCAGCAGCCAAGATCAGGGGGCAGGGGAGACCCAGTACTTC

clone size: .
V gene: TRBV13
J gene: TRBJ1-6
CDR3 length: 12
D gene: .
CDR3 protein: CASSLHGSPLHF
CDR3 DNA: TGTGCCAGCAGCTTACACGGTTCACCCCTCCACTTT

clone size: many
V gene: TRBV29-1
J gene: TRBJ2-3
CDR3 length: 14
D gene: TRBD1
CDR3 protein: CSATGTEISDTQYF
CDR3 DNA: TGCAGTGCCACCGGGACAGAAATATCCGATACGCAGTATTTT

clone size: once
V gene: TRBV30
J gene: TRBJ2-5
CDR3 length: 14
D gene: .
CDR3 protein: CAWTIGAGQETQYF
CDR3 DNA: TGTGCCTGGACGATAGGGGCAGGCCAAGAGACCCAGTACTTC

clone size: few
V gene: TRBV9
J gene: TRBJ2-3
CDR3 length: 16
D gene: .
CDR3 protein: CASSVGRSAHTDTQYF
CDR3 DNA: TGTGCCAGCAGCGTAGGTAGGAGCGCCCACACAGATACGCAGTATTTT

clone size: few
V gene: TRBV20-1
J gene: TRBJ2-7
CDR3 length: 13
D gene: TRBD1
CDR3 protein: CSARRDRDYEQYF
CDR3 DNA: TGCAGTGCTAGAAGGGACAGGGACTACGAGCAGTACTTC

clone size: .
V gene: TRBV6-1
J gene: TRBJ1-2
CDR3 length: 17
D gene: .
CDR3 protein: CASSPAGGGARNRGYTF
CDR3 DNA: TGTGCCAGCAGTCCCGCGGGGGGAGGGGCACGGAATCGTGGCTACACCTTC

clone size: few
V gene: TRBV4-1
J gene: TRBJ2-1
CDR3 length: 15
D gene: .
CDR3 protein: CASSHRPAARNEQFF
CDR3 DNA: TGCGCCAGCAGCCATAGGCCAGCCGCGAGGAATGAGCAGTTCTTC

clone size: .
V gene: TRBV28
J gene: TRBJ2-5
CDR3 length: 16
D gene: .
CDR3 protein: CASSPDHGPSPETQYF
CDR3 DNA: TGTGCCAGCAGTCCCGACCATGGGCCCTCCCCAGAGACCCAGTACTTC

clone size: .
V gene: TRBV7-2
J gene: TRBJ2-1
CDR3 length: 13
D gene: .
CDR3 protein: CASSQMSGTEQFF
CDR3 DNA: TGTGCCAGCAGTCAAATGTCCGGGACAGAGCAGTTCTTC

clone size: .
V gene: TRBV29-1
J gene: TRBJ1-4
CDR3 length: 10
D gene: .
CDR3 protein: CSVEEEKLFF
CDR3 DNA: TGCAGCGTTGAGGAGGAAAAACTGTTTTTT

clone size: .
V gene: TRBV20-1
J gene: TRBJ1-5
CDR3 length: 13
D gene: .
CDR3 protein: CSASNREGQPQHF
CDR3 DNA: TGCAGTGCTAGCAACAGGGAGGGTCAGCCCCAGCATTTT